Presented here are 5 T cell receptor beta chains from one specimen sequenced in a study of OX40 agonist ivuxolimab in advanced cancers. Repertoires were generated with immunoSEQ multiplex PCR, while TCRdb's copy carries only in-frame clones and drops some. The sample yields tens of thousands of clones, 84% seen once. This specimen was CD4+ or CD8+ T cells sorted from blood, taken in a trial of the OX40 agonist ivuxolimab. These receptors originate from an adult with an advanced solid tumor such as melanoma, head and neck, liver or kidney cancer.

The V call is TRBV7-9, the J call TRBJ2-1; 8 nucleotides align to TRBD2. Germline V gives CDR1 SEHNR, CDR2 FQNEAQ (reference sequence). This CDR3 is 13 amino acids long. The V gene end was trimmed by 4 bases and the J gene end by 14 bases; junction bases not matched to a gene: 10. CDR3 sequence: CASSSTQAGVKFF. CDR3 nucleotides: TGTGCCAGCAGCTCCACCCAAGCGGGAGTCAAGTTCTTC. Combining the CDR3 with reference TRBV7-9 and TRBJ2-1 gives the whole variable domain DTGVSQNPRHKITKRGQNVTFRCDPISEHNRLYWYRQTLGQGPEFLTYFQNEAQLEKSRLLSDRFSAERPKGSFSTLEIQRTEQGDSAMYLCASSSTQAGVKFFGPGTRLTVL.

The rearrangement joins TRBV5-4 to TRBJ2-5, with 8 bases lining up with TRBD2. The CDR3 runs 15 residues. Germline CDR1 SGHNT, CDR2 YYREEE (reference sequence). With 5 bases clipped from V and 4 bases from J, the junction kept 10 bases outside the gene matches. CDR3 nucleotides: TGTGCCAGCAGTCCCAAGGGTAGCGGGATAGAGACCCAGTACTTC. Its translation is CASSPKGSGIETQYF.

The chain has TRBV6-5 and TRBJ2-7; D not resolved. The CDR3 loop spans 14 amino acids. Deletions cut 5 bases from V and 5 bases from J, with 16 bases between. Germline CDR1 and CDR2: MNHEY and SVGAGI. Here the CDR3 DNA reads TGTGCCAGCAGTCCGACCCTAGGCCACCACGAGCAGTACTTC. This gives the protein CASSPTLGHHEQYF.

CDR3 protein: CASSPGQGTGYTF. DNA for the CDR3: TGTGCCAGCAGCCCGGGACAGGGGACCGGCTACACCTTC. The chain carries TRBV7-2 and TRBJ1-2; 10 bases fit TRBD1. V lost 5 bases and J lost 8; bases outside the gene matches: 5. Germline V CDR1 and CDR2: SGHTA, FQGNSA. This CDR3 is 13 amino acids long.

The chain is built from TRBV4-1 and TRBJ2-7; D not certain. In germline, CDR1 is MGHRA, CDR2 YSYEKL. The CDR3 covers 13 residues. V lost 1 base and J 4 bases, leaving 8 bases between the germline ends. CDR3 in DNA: TGCGCCAGCAGCCAAGCCGACCAGTACGAGCAGTACTTC. It yields the protein CASSQADQYEQYF.